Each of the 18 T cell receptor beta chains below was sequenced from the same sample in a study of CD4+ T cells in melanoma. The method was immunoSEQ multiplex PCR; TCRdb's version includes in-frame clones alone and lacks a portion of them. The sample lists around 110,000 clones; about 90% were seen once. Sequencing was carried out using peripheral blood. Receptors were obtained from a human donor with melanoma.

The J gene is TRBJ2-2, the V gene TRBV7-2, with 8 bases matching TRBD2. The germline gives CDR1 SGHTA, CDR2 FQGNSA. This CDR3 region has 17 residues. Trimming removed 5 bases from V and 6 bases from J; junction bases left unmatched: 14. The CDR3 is CASSLWAGGEVAGELFF. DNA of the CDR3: TGTGCCAGCAGCCTATGGGCGGGGGGAGAGGTGGCCGGGGAGCTGTTTTTT.

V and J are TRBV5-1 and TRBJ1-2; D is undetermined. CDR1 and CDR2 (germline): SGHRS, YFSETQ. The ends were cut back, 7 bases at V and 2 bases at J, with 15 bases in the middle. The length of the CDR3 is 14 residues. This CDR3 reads CASALETTNYGYTF. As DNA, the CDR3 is TGCGCCAGCGCCTTGGAGACAACGAACTATGGCTACACCTTC.

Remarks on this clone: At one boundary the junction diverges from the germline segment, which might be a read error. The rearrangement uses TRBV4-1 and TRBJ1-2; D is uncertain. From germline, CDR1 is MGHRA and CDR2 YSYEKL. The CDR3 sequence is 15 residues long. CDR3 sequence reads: CAGSQEGTRSGGYTF. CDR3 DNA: TGCGCCGGCAGCCAAGAAGGTACGAGGTCGGGGGGCTACACCTTC.

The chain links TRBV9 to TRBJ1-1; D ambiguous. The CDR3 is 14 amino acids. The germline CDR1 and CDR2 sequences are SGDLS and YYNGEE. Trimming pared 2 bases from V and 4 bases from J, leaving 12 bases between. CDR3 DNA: TGTGCCAGCAGCGTGAGGGCAGTGGGCACTGAAGCTTTCTTT. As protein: CASSVRAVGTEAFF.

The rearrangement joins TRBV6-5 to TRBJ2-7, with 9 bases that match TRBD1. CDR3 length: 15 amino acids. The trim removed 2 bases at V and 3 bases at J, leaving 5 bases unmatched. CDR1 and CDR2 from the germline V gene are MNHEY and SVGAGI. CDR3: CASSYAPGQGYEQYF. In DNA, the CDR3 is TGTGCCAGCAGTTACGCCCCGGGACAGGGCTACGAGCAGTACTTC.

CDR3 protein: CASSQDPYNEQFF. CDR3 sequence (DNA): TGTGCCAGCTCACAGGACCCCTACAATGAGCAGTTCTTC. The V and J genes are TRBV18 and TRBJ2-1; no clear D gene. Germline CDR1 KGHSH, CDR2 LQKENI. V was cut by 4 bases and J by 2 bases, with 6 bases left in between. CDR3 length: 13 residues.

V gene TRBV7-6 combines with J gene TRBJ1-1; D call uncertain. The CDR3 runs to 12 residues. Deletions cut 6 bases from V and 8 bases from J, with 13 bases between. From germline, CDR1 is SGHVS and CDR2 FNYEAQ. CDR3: CASRSIREEAFF. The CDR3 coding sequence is TGTGCCAGCAGATCAATAAGAGAAGAAGCTTTCTTT.

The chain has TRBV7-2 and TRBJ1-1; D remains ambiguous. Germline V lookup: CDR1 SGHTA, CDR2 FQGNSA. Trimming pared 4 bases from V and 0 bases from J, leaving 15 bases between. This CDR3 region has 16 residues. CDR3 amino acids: CASSSRSGWVNTEAFF. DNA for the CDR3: TGTGCCAGCAGCTCTCGCAGCGGATGGGTGAACACTGAAGCTTTCTTT.

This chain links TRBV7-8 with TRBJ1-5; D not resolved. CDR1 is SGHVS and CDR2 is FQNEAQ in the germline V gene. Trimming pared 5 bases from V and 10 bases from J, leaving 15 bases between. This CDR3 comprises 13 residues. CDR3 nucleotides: TGTGCCAGCAGCCTTCAGGTTCAATCACCCCAGCATTTT. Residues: CASSLQVQSPQHF.

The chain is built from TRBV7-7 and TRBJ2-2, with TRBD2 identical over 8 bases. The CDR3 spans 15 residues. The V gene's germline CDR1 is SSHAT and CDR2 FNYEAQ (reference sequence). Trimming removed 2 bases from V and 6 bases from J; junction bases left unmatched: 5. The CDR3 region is CASSLSPGGPGELFF. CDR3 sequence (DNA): TGTGCCAGCAGCTTAAGTCCGGGGGGGCCCGGGGAGCTGTTTTTT.

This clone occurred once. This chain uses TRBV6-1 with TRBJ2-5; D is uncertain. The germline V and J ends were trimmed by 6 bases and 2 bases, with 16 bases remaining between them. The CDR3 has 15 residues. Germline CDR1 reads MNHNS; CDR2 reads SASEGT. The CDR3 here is CASSIHPWGQETQYF. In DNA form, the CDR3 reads TGTGCCAGCAGCATTCATCCGTGGGGTCAAGAGACCCAGTACTTC.

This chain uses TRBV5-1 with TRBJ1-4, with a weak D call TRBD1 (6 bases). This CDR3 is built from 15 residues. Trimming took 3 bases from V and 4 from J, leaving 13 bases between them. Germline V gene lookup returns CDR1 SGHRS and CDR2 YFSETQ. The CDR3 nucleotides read TGCGCCAGCAGCTGGTCAGGGGAAGGTAATGAAAAACTGTTTTTT. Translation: CASSWSGEGNEKLFF.

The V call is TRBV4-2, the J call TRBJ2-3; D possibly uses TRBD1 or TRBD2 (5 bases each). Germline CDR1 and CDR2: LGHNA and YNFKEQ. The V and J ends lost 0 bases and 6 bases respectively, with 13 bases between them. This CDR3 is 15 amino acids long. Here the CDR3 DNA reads TGTGCCAGCAGCCAAGATCTTGGGGGTCGGGATACGCAGTATTTT. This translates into CASSQDLGGRDTQYF.

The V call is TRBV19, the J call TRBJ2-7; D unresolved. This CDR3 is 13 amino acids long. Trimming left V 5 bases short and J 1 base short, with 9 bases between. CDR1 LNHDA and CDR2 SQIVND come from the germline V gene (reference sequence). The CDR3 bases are TGTGCCAGTAGTCAGGTTGGGTCCTACGAGCAGTACTTC. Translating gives CASSQVGSYEQYF.

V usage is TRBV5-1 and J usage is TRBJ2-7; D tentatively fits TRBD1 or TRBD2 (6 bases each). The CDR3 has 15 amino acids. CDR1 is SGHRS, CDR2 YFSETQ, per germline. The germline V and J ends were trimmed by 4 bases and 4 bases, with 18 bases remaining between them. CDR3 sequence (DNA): TGCGCCAGCAGCCCAATGAGGGGGGCGGAGTACGAGCAGTACTTC. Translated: CASSPMRGAEYEQYF.

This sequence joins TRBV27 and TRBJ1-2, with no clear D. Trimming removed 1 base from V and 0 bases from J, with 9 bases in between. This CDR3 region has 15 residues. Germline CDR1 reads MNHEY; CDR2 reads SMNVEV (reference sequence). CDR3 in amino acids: CASSLWAEANYGYTF. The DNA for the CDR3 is TGTGCCAGCAGTTTATGGGCAGAAGCTAACTATGGCTACACCTTC.

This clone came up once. The CDR3 DNA sequence: TGCGCCAGCAGCTTAGGGGTGGCGGGTCAGCCCCAGCATTTT. Translation gives CASSLGVAGQPQHF. The V and J genes are TRBV5-1 and TRBJ1-5; D possibly corresponds to TRBD1 (5 bases). Trimming cost V 2 bases and J 6 bases, with 12 bases left between them. The CDR3 covers 14 residues. Germline CDR1 SGHRS, CDR2 YFSETQ. Looking up the rest from reference TRBV5-1 and TRBJ1-5 gives the full variable domain: KAGVTQTPRYLIKTRGQQVTLSCSPISGHRSVSWYQQTPGQGLQFLFEYFSETQRNKGNFPGRFSGRQFSNSRSEMNVSTLELGDSALYLCASSLGVAGQPQHFGDGTRLSIL.

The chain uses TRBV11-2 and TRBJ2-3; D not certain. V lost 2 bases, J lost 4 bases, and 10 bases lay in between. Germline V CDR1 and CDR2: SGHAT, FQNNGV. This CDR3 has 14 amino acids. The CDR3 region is CASSLWGSADTQYF. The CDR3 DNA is TGTGCCAGCAGCTTATGGGGTTCCGCAGATACGCAGTATTTT.